This T cell receptor beta chain originates from a study of cytomegalovirus exposure and HLA in healthy donors. General observations from the study: TCR beta chains associated with HLA were, in a later analysis, more clonally expanded than equally common others. Altogether, 164 TCR beta chains were recorded as cytomegalovirus-associated. The study had only CMV serostatus as immune exposure information.

This clone has just a few counts. As yet, its antigen is unknown. Germline CDR1 is GTSNPN and CDR2 is SVGIG (reference sequence). CDR3 length: 13 residues. V shed 6 bases and J shed 2 bases, with 11 bases lying between them. PCR used 60 Vbeta primers and 13 Jbeta primers. Sequencing used immunoSEQ multiplex PCR; TCRdb keeps in-frame clones, though not all of them. The table has under 130,000 clones, 10% to 15% seen once. The sequence derives from a man in his forties or fifties in good health and CMV-seropositive. The specimen was PBMCs. The V call is TRBV30, the J call TRBJ1-5; TRBD1 is a possible D gene (5 bases). The CDR3 here is CACAGGGNQPQHF. In DNA, the CDR3 is TGTGCCTGCGCTGGGGGGGGCAATCAGCCCCAGCATTTT.